The subject of this entry is one T cell receptor (beta chain). TCRdb's table, derived via immunoSEQ multiplex PCR, lists solely in-frame clones and lacks some. The profile shows 1,100,000 or so clones, 78% of them singletons. This sample is part of a study of shared clonotypes between healthy human individuals. The CDR3 length is 16 residues. The V segment lost 5 bases and the J segment 1 base; nucleotides outside the gene matches: 10. Germline V gives CDR1 MNHNY, CDR2 SVGAGI (reference sequence). Sample: memory CD4+ T cells from PBMCs. Regarding subset: CD45RA-negative fraction. The genes are TRBV6-6 and TRBJ2-5; 7 bases are a match to TRBD1. The receptor was isolated from a man younger than 30 in good health. Some clones in this sample may be carry-over from other donors' samples. The CDR3: CASSNRQGPGQETQYF. As DNA, the CDR3 is TGTGCCAGCAGTAACCGACAGGGCCCAGGCCAAGAGACCCAGTACTTC.